The 6 T cell receptor beta chains listed next were all sequenced from one sample in a study of beta chain features in type 1 diabetes. The study reverse transcribed the entire isolated RNA, so it sequenced expressed TCRB transcripts. Some clones are missing from TCRdb's copy, which holds only in-frame ones; the method was immunoSEQ multiplex PCR. Among under 350,000 clones, approximately 8.1% were seen once, and the ten largest hold more than 0.9%. Material: central memory CD4+ T cells from blood. The source of these receptors is a woman aged 18-30 years in good health.

The V call is TRBV9, the J call TRBJ2-5, with D perhaps TRBD1 or TRBD2 (5 bases each). Deletions cut 0 bases from V and 2 bases from J, with 11 bases between. CDR1 and CDR2 from the germline V gene are SGDLS and YYNGEE. The CDR3 has 15 amino acids. CDR3 bases: TGTGCCAGCAGCGTAGGCCCCGAGGGGCAAGAGACCCAGTACTTC. This translates into CASSVGPEGQETQYF.

The chain has TRBV7-9 and TRBJ1-2; tentatively, D is TRBD1 (5 bases). The germline V and J ends were trimmed by 5 bases and 4 bases, with 14 bases remaining between them. The length of the CDR3 is 14 residues. Germline values: CDR1 SEHNR, CDR2 FQNEAQ (reference sequence). The CDR3 region has the DNA TGTGCCAGCAGCACTATGGGGACGTTCTATGGCTACACCTTC. It specifies CASSTMGTFYGYTF.

This clone has just a few counts. V usage is TRBV9 and J usage is TRBJ2-1, with TRBD1 identical over 11 bases. The V gene end was trimmed by 4 bases and the J gene end by 4 bases; junction bases not matched to a gene: 7. Germline V gene data show CDR1 as SGDLS and CDR2 as YYNGEE. The CDR3 totals 16 residues. The CDR3 spells CASSPQGTGGYNEQFF. As DNA, the CDR3 is TGTGCCAGCAGCCCACAGGGGACAGGGGGATACAATGAGCAGTTCTTC.

V and J are TRBV25-1 and TRBJ1-1; the match to TRBD1 covers 12 bases. There are 17 residues in the CDR3. J was trimmed by 11 bases and V by 2 bases; bases with no gene match: 15. Germline CDR1 and CDR2: MGHDK and SYGVNS. CDR3 DNA: TGTGCCAGCAGTGAAGCACTACTGGGACAGGGGGCGAACGGGGCTTTCTTT. Translation gives CASSEALLGQGANGAFF. The whole variable domain, remainder taken from reference TRBV25-1 and TRBJ1-1, is EADIYQTPRYLVIGTGKKITLECSQTMGHDKMYWYQQDPGMELHLIHYSYGVNSTEKGDLSSESTVSRIRTEHFPLTLESARPSHTSQYLCASSEALLGQGANGAFFGQGTRLTVV.

A few counts support this clone. The chain combines TRBV30 with TRBJ2-3; 7 bases match TRBD1. The CDR3 is made up of 15 amino acids. V trimming: 1 base; J trimming: 0 bases; junction bases outside the gene matches: 4. From germline, CDR1 is GTSNPN and CDR2 SVGIG (reference sequence). The CDR3 DNA reads as TGTGCCTGGAGTGCGGGACAGTCTAGCACAGATACGCAGTATTTT. The encoded protein is CAWSAGQSSTDTQYF.

This clone is a singleton in its sample. The chain carries TRBV21-1 and TRBJ2-7; whether TRBD1, the table's D call, matches the DNA was not checked. TRBV21-1 is an annotated pseudogene. The CDR3 is made up of 15 amino acids. The CDR3, as DNA: TGTGCCAGCAGCACCACGACAAGGGGCCCCTACGAGCAGTACTTC. The encoded protein is CASSTTTRGPYEQYF.